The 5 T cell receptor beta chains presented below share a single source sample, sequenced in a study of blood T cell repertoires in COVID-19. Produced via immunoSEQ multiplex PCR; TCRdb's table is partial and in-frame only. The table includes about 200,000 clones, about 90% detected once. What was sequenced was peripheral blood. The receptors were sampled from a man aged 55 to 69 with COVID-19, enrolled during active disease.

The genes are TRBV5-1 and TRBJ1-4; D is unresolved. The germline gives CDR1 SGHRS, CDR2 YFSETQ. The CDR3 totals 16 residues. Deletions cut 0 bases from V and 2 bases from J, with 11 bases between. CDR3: CASSLALPSTNEKLFF. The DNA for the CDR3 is TGCGCCAGCAGCTTGGCCCTACCTTCGACTAATGAAAAACTGTTTTTT.

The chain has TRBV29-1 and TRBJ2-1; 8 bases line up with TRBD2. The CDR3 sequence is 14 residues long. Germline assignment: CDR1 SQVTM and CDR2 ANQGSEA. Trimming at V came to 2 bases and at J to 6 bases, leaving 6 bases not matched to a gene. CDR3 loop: CSVEKRERANEQFF. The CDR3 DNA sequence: TGCAGCGTTGAAAAGCGGGAGAGGGCCAATGAGCAGTTCTTC.

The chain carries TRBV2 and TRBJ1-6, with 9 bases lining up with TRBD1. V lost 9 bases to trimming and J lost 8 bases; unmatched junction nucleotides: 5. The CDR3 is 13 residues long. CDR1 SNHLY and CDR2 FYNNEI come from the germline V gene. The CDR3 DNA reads TGTGCCAGGGGGGGACAGGGTGATTCACCCCTCCACTTT. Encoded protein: CARGGQGDSPLHF.

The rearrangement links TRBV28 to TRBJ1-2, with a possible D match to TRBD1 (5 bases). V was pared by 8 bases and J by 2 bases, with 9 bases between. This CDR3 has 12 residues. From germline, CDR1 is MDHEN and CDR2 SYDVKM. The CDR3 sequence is CASGEGNYGYTF. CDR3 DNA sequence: TGTGCCAGCGGGGAGGGGAACTATGGCTACACCTTC.

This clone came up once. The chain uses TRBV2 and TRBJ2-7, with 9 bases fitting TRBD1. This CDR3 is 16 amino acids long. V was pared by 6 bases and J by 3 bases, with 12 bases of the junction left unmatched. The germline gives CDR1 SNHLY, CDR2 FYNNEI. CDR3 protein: CASRDRGGLGGYEQYF. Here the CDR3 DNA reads TGTGCCAGCAGGGACAGGGGCGGCCTTGGAGGCTACGAGCAGTACTTC. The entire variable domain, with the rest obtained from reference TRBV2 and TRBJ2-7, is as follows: EPEVTQTPSHQVTQMGQEVILRCVPISNHLYFYWYRQILGQKVEFLVSFYNNEISEKSEIFDDQFSVERPDGSNFTLKIRSTKLEDSAMYFCASRDRGGLGGYEQYFGPGTRLTVT.